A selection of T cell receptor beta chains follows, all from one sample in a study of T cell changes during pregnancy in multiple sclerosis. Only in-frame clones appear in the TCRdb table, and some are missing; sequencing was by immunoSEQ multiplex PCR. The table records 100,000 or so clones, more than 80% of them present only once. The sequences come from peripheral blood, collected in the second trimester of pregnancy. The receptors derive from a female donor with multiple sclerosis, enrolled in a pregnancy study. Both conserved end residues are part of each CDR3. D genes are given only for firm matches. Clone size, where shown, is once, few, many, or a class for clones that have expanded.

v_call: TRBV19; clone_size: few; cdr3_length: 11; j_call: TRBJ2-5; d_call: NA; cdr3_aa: CASSRQETQYF; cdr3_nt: TGTGCCAGTAGTCGCCAAGAGACCCAGTACTTC
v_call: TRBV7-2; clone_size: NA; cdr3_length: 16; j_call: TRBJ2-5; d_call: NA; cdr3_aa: CASSYPGVVDQETQYF; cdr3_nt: TGTGCCAGCAGCTACCCGGGGGTGGTCGATCAAGAGACCCAGTACTTC
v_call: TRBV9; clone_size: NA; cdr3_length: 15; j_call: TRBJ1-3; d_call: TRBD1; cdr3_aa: CASSVDQGVLDTIYF; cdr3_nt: TGTGCCAGCAGCGTAGACCAGGGGGTATTGGACACCATATATTTT
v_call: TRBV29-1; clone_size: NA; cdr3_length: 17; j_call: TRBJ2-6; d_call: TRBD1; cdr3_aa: CSVEGYRGVSGANVLTF; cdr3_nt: TGCAGCGTTGAAGGGTACAGGGGTGTCTCTGGGGCCAACGTCCTGACTTTC
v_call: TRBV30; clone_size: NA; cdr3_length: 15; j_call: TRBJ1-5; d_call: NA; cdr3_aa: CAWSISSGGNQPQHF; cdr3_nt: TGTGCCTGGAGTATCTCGTCCGGGGGCAATCAGCCCCAGCATTTT
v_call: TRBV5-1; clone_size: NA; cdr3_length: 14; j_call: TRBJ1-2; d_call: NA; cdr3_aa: CASSSSGGDYGYTF; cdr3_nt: TGCGCCAGCAGCTCATCGGGGGGCGACTATGGCTACACCTTC
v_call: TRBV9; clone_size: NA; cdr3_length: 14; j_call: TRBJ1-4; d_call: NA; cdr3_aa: CASSPGGGSEKLFF; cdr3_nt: TGTGCCAGCAGCCCTGGGGGGGGCAGTGAAAAACTGTTTTTT
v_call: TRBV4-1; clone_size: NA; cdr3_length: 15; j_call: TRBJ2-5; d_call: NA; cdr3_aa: CASSQDGQGLETQYF; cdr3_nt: TGCGCCAGCAGCCAAGACGGGCAGGGCCTAGAGACCCAGTACTTC
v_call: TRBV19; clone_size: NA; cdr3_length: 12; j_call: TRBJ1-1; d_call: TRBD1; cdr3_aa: CASSIATGGSFF; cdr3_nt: TGTGCCAGTAGTATAGCGACAGGGGGCAGTTTCTTT
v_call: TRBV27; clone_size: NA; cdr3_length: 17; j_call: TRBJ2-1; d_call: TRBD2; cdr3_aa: CASTSSSGPSSYNEQFF; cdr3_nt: TGTGCCAGCACCTCTTCTAGCGGGCCTAGCTCCTACAATGAGCAGTTCTTC
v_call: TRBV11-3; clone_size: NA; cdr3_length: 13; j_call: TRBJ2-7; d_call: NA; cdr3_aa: CAWTIGEIYEQYF; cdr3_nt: TGTGCCTGGACGATCGGGGAGATCTACGAGCAGTACTTC
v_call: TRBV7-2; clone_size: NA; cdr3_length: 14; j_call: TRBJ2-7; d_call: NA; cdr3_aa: CASSPGQGPYEQYF; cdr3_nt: TGTGCCAGCAGCCCAGGGCAAGGCCCCTACGAGCAGTACTTC
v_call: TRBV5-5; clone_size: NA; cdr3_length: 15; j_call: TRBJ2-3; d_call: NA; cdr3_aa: CASSFGGVVPDTQYF; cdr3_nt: TGTGCCAGCAGCTTCGGAGGGGTGGTACCAGATACGCAGTATTTT
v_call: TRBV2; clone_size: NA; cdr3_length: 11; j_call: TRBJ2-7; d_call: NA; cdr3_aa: CASRLYYEQYF; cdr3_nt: TGTGCCAGCCGTTTATACTACGAGCAGTACTTC
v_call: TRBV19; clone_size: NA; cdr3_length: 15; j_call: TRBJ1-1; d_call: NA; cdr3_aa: CASSRAGGLNTEAFF; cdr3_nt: TGTGCCAGTAGTAGGGCGGGTGGACTGAACACTGAAGCTTTCTTT
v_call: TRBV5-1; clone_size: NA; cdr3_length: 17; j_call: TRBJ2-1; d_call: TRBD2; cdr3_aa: CASTRTSGRESYNEQFF; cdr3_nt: TGCGCCAGCACCCGGACTAGCGGGAGGGAGTCCTACAATGAGCAGTTCTTC
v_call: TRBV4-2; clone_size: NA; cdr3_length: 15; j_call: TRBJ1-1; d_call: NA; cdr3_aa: CASSLQMGSFSEAFF; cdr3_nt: TGTGCCAGCAGCCTACAAATGGGCAGCTTCTCTGAAGCTTTCTTT
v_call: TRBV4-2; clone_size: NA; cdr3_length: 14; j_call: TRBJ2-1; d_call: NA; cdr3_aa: CASSPGTRWDEQFF; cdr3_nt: TGTGCCAGCAGCCCGGGGACTCGCTGGGATGAGCAGTTCTTC
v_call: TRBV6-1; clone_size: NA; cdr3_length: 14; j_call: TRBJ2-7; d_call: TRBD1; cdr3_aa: CASSPGTDTYEQYF; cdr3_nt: TGTGCCAGCAGTCCCGGGACAGACACCTACGAGCAGTACTTC
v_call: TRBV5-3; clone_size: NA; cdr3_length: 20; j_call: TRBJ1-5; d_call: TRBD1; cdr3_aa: CARSLITGQGGAGSNQPQHF; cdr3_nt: TGTGCCAGAAGCTTGATAACTGGACAGGGGGGTGCGGGTAGCAATCAGCCCCAGCATTTT
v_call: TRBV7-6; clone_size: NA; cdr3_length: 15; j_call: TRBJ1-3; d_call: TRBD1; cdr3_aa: CASGHRGPTGNTIYF; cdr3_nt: TGTGCCAGCGGTCACAGGGGCCCCACTGGAAACACCATATATTTT
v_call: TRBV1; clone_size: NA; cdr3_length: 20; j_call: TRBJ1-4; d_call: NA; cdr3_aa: CTSSQETQRPTSFFGEKLFF; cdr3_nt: TGCACCAGCAGCCAAGAAACCCAGAGGCCCACCAGTTTCTTTGGTGAAAAACTGTTTTTT
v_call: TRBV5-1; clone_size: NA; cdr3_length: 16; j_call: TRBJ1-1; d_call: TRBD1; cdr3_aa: CASSLGGTGVRTEAFF; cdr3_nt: TGCGCCAGCAGCTTGGGGGGGACAGGGGTCCGCACTGAAGCTTTCTTT
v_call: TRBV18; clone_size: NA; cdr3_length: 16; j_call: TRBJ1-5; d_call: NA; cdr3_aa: CASSPLPGVGNQPQHF; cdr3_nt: TGTGCCAGCTCACCTCTCCCAGGGGTTGGCAATCAGCCCCAGCATTTT
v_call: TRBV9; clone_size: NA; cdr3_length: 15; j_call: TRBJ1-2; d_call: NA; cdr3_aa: CASSAPDVGDYGYTF; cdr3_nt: TGTGCCAGCAGCGCCCCAGACGTCGGGGACTATGGCTACACCTTC
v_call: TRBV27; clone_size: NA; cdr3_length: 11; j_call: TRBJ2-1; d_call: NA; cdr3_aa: CASSSTGEQFF; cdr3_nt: TGTGCCAGCAGTTCGACTGGGGAGCAGTTCTTC
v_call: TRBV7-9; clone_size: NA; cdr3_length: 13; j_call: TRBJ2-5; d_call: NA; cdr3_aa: CASSLETGETQYF; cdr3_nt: TGTGCCAGCAGCTTAGAGACGGGAGAGACCCAGTACTTC
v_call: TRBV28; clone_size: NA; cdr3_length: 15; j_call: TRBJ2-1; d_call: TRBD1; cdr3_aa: CASTKVGQGVNEQFF; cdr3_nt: TGTGCCAGCACCAAAGTAGGACAGGGGGTCAATGAGCAGTTCTTC
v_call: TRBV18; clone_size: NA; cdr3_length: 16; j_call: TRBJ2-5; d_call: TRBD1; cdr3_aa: CASSPGQRKVQETQYF; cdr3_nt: TGTGCCAGCTCACCGGGACAGCGGAAAGTTCAAGAGACCCAGTACTTC
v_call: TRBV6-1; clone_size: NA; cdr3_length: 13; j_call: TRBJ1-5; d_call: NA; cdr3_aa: CASSEQLNQPQHF; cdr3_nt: TGTGCCAGCAGTGAACAACTGAATCAGCCCCAGCATTTT
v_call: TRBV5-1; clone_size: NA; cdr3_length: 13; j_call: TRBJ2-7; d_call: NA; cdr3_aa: CASSFGQGSEQYF; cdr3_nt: TGCGCCAGCAGCTTCGGGCAGGGGAGCGAGCAGTACTTC
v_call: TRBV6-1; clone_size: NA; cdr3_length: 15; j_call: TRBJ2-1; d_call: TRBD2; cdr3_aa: CASTWTSGSQDEQFF; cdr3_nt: TGTGCCAGCACCTGGACTAGCGGGAGCCAGGATGAGCAGTTCTTC
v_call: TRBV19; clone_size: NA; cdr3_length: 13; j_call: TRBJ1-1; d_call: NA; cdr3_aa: CASSIPQWPEAFF; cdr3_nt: TGTGCCAGTAGTATACCCCAGTGGCCTGAAGCTTTCTTT
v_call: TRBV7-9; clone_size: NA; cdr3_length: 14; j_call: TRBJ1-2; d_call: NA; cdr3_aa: CASAPEHGGYGYTF; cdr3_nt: TGTGCCAGCGCCCCCGAGCACGGGGGCTATGGCTACACCTTC
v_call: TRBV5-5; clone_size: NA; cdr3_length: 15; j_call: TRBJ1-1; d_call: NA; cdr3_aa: CASSLVRQGSTEAFF; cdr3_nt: TGTGCCAGCAGCTTGGTTCGTCAGGGCAGTACTGAAGCTTTCTTT
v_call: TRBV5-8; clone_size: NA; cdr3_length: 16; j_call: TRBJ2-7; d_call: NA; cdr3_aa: CASSSRTGPFPYEQYF; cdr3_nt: TGTGCCAGCAGCTCACGGACTGGGCCCTTCCCTTACGAGCAGTACTTC
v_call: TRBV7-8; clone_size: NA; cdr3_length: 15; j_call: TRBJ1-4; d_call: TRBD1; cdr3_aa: CASSLDRVQNEKLFF; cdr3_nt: TGTGCCAGCAGCTTGGACAGGGTCCAGAATGAAAAACTGTTTTTT
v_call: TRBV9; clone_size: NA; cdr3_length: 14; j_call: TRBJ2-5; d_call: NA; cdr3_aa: CASSVAGAQETQYF; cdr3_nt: TGTGCCAGCAGCGTAGCAGGGGCTCAAGAGACCCAGTACTTC
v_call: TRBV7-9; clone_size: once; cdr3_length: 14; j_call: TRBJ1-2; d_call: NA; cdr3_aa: CASSLGGLNYGYTF; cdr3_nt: TGTGCCAGCAGCTTAGGCGGACTAAACTATGGCTACACCTTC